This TCR beta chain was sequenced for a study of glioma-infiltrating T cells. The iRepertoire nested amplicon-rescue multiplex PCR amplified TCR alpha and beta CDR3s from RNA. TCRdb re-analysed the multiplex PCR reads in MiXCR, keeping a single row per CDR3 protein. Here the sample spans 90,000 to 100,000 distinct CDR3 sequences, about 37% being singletons. CDR1 is MNHEY and CDR2 is SVGEGT in the germline V gene. The CDR3 length is 14 residues. V lost 6 bases to trimming and J lost 5 bases; unmatched junction nucleotides: 6. Input material: glioma tissue, nonneoplastic brain tissue, or PBMCs (not recorded which). The chain combines TRBV6-2 or TRBV6-3 with TRBJ2-5; 10 bases map to TRBD2. The source is a human donor with low-grade glioma or glioblastoma, undergoing nonglioma brain surgery, or in good health (not recorded which). The CDR3: CASRASGGGETQYF. The DNA of the CDR3 is TGTGCCAGCAGGGCTAGCGGGGGAGGGGAGACCCAGTACTTC.